This TCR beta chain derives from a study of T-cell memory formation after mild COVID-19 (dated by TCRdb to the early 2020s). As for the study more broadly: TCR sequence clusters from the two donors were found to be largely donor specific. T-cell clones expanding and contracting after mild COVID-19 in a couple of donors were tracked by longitudinal TCRalpha and TCRbeta repertoire sequencing. Two young, previously healthy adult volunteers, one female and one male, were included in the cohort. Beyond this particular receptor, the publication reports: Only two mild cases were covered by the study, and larger cohorts that include severe cases with pre-infection samples were considered necessary. Some responding clones were detected in pre-infection memory, which suggested that pre-existing cross-reactive memory T cells had joined the SARS-CoV-2 response. The second-wave clones that peaked on day 37 were not confirmed to be SARS-CoV-2 specific. Contracting CD4+ clones turned up mainly in the CM and EM memory subsets, whereas EMRA was where CD8+ clones were enriched. Balanced CD4/CD8 phenotypes were observed for clones contracting from day 15 to 85, whereas a bias towards CD4+ was observed for a second wave of clones expanding from day 15 to 37.

A note on this clonotype: The clone's antigen remains unknown. No much larger clone is present one base from it, and per-base qualities are unavailable.

This sample was sequenced with an Illumina NovaSeq 6000. Using 5'RACE with constant-segment primers, TCRalpha and TCRbeta cDNA libraries were constructed, with sample barcodes and unique molecular identifiers added in the process. Trizol reagent was used to extract RNA from every sample. Amplification of the libraries took two PCR steps, and the second step added a second sample barcode plus Illumina TruSeq adapters. Sequencing of the libraries was done on an Illumina NovaSeq, producing 2 x 150 bp paired-end reads. As for how the authors treated the data: Demultiplexing of reads and collapsing into UMI-guided consensus sequences were performed with migec v1.2.7. Using mixcr v2.1.11, the UMI consensuses were aligned to TRA and TRB V and J templates and assembled into clonotypes. A clonotype was counted as expanded or contracted only when both edgeR and NoisET called the clonotype significant, with the noise models trained on biological replicates. For edgeR calls, a false discovery rate-adjusted p below 0.01 and a log2 fold-change threshold of 1 were applied. As an exploratory analysis of dynamics, PCA with hierarchical clustering was applied to max-normalized trajectories of the 1000 most abundant clonotypes. Separately sequenced CD4+ and CD8+ repertoires were used to assign a CD4 or CD8 phenotype to each responding clone. TCRdb reprocessed the public reads (quality trimming at Q25 with fastp, clone calling with MiXCR) and kept in-frame beta chains. Each record represents a unique CDR3 protein, reported with the most common genes and DNA among its rows. Clone size and V and J calls follow TCRdb, not the original study. For this sample the table gives some 280,000 distinct CDR3 sequences, of which under 20% were detected only once. Together, the top ten hold about 23% of the sample.

Ficoll-Paque density gradient centrifugation was the method used to isolate PBMCs. Sequencing was done on a sample of PBMCs or a T cell subset sorted from them (not recorded which). This TCR derives from a man aged 18-30 years who had mild COVID-19 (a few samples of this study predate the infection). The sample titles of this study are shuffled in the database, so cell type and time point are left out; the donor was told from shared clones.

The DNA reads TGTGCCAGTAGTATAGAATCGGGACAGGGCCAGCCCCAGCATTTT. Translated, it reads CASSIESGQGQPQHF. The sequence is built from TRBV19 and TRBJ1-5; TRBD1 fits 9 bases in the junction. CDR1 is given as LNHDA and CDR2 as SQIVND, both from the germline V gene (reference sequence). V has 0 bases trimmed and J has 7 bases trimmed; junction bases matching no gene number 4. The CDR3 runs 15 residues from the cysteine to the phenylalanine. CDR3 DNA is the only sequence kept; it has 45 bases, read in frame from the first base.